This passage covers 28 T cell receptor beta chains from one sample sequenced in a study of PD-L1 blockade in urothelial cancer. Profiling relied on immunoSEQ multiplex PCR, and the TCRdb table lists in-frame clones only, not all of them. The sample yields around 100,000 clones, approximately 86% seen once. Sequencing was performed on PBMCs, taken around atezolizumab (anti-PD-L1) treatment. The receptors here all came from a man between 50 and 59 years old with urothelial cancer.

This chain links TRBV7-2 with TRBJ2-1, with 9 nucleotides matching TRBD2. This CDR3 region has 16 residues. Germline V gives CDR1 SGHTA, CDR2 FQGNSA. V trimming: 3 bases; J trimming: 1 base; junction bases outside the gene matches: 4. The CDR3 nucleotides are TGTGCCAGCAGCTTCCCCGGACTAGCGTCCTACAATGAGCAGTTCTTC. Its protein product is CASSFPGLASYNEQFF. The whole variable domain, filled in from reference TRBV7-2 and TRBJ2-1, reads GAGVSQSPSNKVTEKGKDVELRCDPISGHTALYWYRQSLGQGLEFLIYFQGNSAPDKSGLPSDRFSAERTGGSVSTLTIQRTQQEDSAVYLCASSFPGLASYNEQFFGPGTRLTVL.

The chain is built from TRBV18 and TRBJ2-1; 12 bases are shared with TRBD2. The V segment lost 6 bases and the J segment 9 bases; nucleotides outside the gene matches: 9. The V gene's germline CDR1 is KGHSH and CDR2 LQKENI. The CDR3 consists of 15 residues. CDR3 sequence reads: CASSPGTSGLSEQFF. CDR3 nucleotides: TGTGCCAGCTCGCCCGGGACTAGCGGGTTGAGTGAGCAGTTCTTC.

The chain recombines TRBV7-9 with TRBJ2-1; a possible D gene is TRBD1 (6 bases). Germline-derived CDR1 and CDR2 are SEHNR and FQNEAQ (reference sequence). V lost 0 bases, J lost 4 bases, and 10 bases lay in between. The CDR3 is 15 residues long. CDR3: CASSLADRRYNEQFF. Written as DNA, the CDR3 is TGTGCCAGCAGCTTAGCGGACAGAAGATACAATGAGCAGTTCTTC. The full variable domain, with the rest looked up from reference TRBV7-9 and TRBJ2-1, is DTGVSQNPRHKITKRGQNVTFRCDPISEHNRLYWYRQTLGQGPEFLTYFQNEAQLEKSRLLSDRFSAERPKGSFSTLEIQRTEQGDSAMYLCASSLADRRYNEQFFGPGTRLTVL.

CDR3 protein: CASSGGLATQETQYF. DNA of the CDR3: TGTGCCAGCAGTGGGGGACTAGCAACCCAAGAGACCCAGTACTTC. V gene TRBV2 combines with J gene TRBJ2-5; 9 bases match TRBD2. The germline CDR1 and CDR2 sequences are SNHLY and FYNNEI. J lost 1 base, V lost 4 bases, and 4 bases had no gene match. The length of the CDR3 is 15 residues.

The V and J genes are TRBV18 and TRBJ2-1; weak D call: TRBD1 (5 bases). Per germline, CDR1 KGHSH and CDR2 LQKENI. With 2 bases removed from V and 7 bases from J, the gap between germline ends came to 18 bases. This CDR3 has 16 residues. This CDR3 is CASSPRSQGGLNEQFF. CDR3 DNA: TGTGCCAGCTCACCAAGGTCGCAGGGTGGGTTGAATGAGCAGTTCTTC. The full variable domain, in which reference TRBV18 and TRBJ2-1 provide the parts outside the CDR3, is NAGVMQNPRHLVRRRGQEARLRCSPMKGHSHVYWYRQLPEEGLKFMVYLQKENIIDESGMPKERFSAEFPKEGPSILRIQQVVRGDSAAYFCASSPRSQGGLNEQFFGPGTRLTVL.

Written as DNA, the CDR3 is TGTGCCAGCAGTCGGGATCAGCCCCAGCATTTT. Protein sequence: CASSRDQPQHF. J is TRBJ1-5 and V is TRBV2; D ambiguous. Per germline, CDR1 SNHLY and CDR2 FYNNEI. Trimming shortened V by 5 bases and J by 5 bases, and 4 bases separated the two germline ends. This CDR3 has 11 residues.

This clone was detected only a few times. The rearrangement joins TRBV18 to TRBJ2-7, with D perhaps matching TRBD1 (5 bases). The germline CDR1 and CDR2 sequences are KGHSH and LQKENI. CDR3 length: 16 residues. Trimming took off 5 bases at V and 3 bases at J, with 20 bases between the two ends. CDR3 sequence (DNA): TGTGCCAGCTCAGCCGGACAACCGAATTTGGACTACGAGCAGTACTTC. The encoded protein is CASSAGQPNLDYEQYF.

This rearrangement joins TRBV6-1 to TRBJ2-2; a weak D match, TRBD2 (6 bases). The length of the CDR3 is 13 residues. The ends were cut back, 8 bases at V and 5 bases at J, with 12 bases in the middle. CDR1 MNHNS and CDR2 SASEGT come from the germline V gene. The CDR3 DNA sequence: TGTGCCAGCCAGACTAGACAGACCGGGGAGCTGTTTTTT. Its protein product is CASQTRQTGELFF.

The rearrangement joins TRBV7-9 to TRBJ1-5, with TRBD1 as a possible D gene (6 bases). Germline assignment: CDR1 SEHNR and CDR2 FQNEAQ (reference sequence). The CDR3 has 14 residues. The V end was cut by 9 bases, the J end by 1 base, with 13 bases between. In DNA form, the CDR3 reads TGTGCCAGTCAGGGGATTAACAGCAATCAGCCCCAGCATTTT. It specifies CASQGINSNQPQHF.

In nucleotides, the CDR3 is TGTGCCAGCAGTGAAGCGTGGACAGGGTTCGGACAGCCCCAGCATTTT. It encodes CASSEAWTGFGQPQHF. The rearrangement joins TRBV6-1 to TRBJ1-5; 8 bases line up with TRBD1. The CDR3 runs to 16 residues. The J segment lost 7 bases and the V segment lost 0 bases, leaving 8 bases of the junction unmatched. Germline V gene data show CDR1 as MNHNS and CDR2 as SASEGT.

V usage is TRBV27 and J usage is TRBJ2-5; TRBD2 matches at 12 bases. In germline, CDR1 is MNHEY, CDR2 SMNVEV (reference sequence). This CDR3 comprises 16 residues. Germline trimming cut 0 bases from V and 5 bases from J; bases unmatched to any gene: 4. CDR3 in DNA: TGTGCCAGCAGTTTATCGACTAGCGGGAGTTTGGAGACCCAGTACTTC. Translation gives CASSLSTSGSLETQYF.

The CDR3 DNA reads as TGTGCCATCAGAACAGGGTACACTGAAGCTTTCTTT. This gives the protein CAIRTGYTEAFF. The chain uses TRBV11-2 and TRBJ1-1, with D tentatively TRBD1 (6 bases). This CDR3 region has 12 residues. With 10 bases removed from V and 3 bases from J, the gap between germline ends came to 12 bases. The germline CDR1 and CDR2 sequences are SGHAT and FQNNGV.

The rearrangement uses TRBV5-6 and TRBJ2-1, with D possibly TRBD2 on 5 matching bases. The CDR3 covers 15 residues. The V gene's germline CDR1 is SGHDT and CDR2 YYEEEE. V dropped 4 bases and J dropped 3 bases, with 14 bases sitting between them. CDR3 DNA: TGTGCCAGCAGCGGGGTAGCGCTGGGCTACAATGAGCAGTTCTTC. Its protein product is CASSGVALGYNEQFF.

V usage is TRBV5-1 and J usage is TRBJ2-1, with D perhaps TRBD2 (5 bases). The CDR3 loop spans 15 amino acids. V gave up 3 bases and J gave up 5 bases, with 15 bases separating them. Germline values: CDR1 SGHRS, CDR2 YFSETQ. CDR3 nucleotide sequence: TGCGCCAGCAGCTCGCCGGGAAGGCTAAACAATGAGCAGTTCTTC. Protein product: CASSSPGRLNNEQFF.

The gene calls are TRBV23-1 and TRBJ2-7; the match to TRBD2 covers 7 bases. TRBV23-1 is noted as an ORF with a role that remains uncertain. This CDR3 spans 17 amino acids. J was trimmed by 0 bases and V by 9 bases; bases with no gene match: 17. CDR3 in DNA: TGCGCCAGAGTTAGGGAGTCTCGCGGGGGTAGCTCCTACGAGCAGTACTTC. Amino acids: CARVRESRGGSSYEQYF.

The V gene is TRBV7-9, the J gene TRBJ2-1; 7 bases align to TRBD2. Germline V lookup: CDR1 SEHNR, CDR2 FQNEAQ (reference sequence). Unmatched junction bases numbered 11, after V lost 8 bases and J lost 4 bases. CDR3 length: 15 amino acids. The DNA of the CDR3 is TGTGCCAGCGACCCCGGGACTACCCATTACAATGAGCAGTTCTTC. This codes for CASDPGTTHYNEQFF.

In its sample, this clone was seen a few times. CDR3 in amino acids: CASQYPAGMGTEAFF. In DNA form, the CDR3 reads TGTGCCAGCCAATACCCGGCGGGAATGGGTACTGAAGCTTTCTTT. The chain carries TRBV28 and TRBJ1-1; D gene ambiguous. CDR1 and CDR2 from the germline V gene are MDHEN and SYDVKM. V dropped 8 bases and J dropped 5 bases, with 21 bases sitting between them. The CDR3 consists of 15 residues.

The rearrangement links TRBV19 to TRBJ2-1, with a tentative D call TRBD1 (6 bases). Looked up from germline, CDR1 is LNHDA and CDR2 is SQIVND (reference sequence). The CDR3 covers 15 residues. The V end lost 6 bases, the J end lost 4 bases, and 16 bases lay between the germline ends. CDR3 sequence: CASSPNKGQYNEQFF. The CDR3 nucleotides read TGTGCCAGTAGCCCGAACAAAGGACAGTACAATGAGCAGTTCTTC. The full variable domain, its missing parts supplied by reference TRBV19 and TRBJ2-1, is DGGITQSPKYLFRKEGQNVTLSCEQNLNHDAMYWYRQDPGQGLRLIYYSQIVNDFQKGDIAEGYSVSREKKESFPLTVTSAQKNPTAFYLCASSPNKGQYNEQFFGPGTRLTVL.

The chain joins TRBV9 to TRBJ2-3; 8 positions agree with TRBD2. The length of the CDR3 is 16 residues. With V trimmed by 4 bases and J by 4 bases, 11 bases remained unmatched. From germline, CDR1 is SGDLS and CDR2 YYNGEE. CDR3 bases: TGTGCCAGCAGCACACCGGGACTAGGGGGTGCAGATACGCAGTATTTT. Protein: CASSTPGLGGADTQYF.

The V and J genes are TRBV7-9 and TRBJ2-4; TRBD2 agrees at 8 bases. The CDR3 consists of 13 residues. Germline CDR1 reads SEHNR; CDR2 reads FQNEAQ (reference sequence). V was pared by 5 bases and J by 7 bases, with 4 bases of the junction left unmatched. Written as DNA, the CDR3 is TGTGCCAGCAGCGCTGCGGGGGGTAACATTCAGTACTTC. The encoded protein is CASSAAGGNIQYF.

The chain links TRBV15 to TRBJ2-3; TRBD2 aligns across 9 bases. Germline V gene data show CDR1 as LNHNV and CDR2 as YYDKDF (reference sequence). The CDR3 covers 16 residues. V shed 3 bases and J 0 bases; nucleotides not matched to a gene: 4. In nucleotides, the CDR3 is TGTGCCACCAGCAGCGGACTAGCGCCCAGCACAGATACGCAGTATTTT. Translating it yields CATSSGLAPSTDTQYF. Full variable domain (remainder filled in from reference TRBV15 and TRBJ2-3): DAMVIQNPRYQVTQFGKPVTLSCSQTLNHNVMYWYQQKSSQAPKLLFHYYDKDFNNEADTPDNFQSRRPNTSFCFLDIRSPGLGDTAMYLCATSSGLAPSTDTQYFGPGTRLTVL.

This CDR3 is CAWSKGGHAAHEQYF. DNA for the CDR3: TGTGCCTGGTCGAAAGGGGGACACGCTGCCCACGAGCAGTACTTC. V and J are TRBV30 and TRBJ2-7, with D perhaps TRBD1 (6 bases). Looked up from germline, CDR1 is GTSNPN and CDR2 is SVGIG (reference sequence). Between the trimmed V and J ends, which lost 5 bases and 5 bases, there was a span of 22 bases. This CDR3 is 15 amino acids long.

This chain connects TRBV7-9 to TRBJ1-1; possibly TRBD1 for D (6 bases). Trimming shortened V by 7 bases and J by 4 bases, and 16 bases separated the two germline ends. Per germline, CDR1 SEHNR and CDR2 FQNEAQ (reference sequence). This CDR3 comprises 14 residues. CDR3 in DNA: TGTGCCAGCACCCCACAGGGAGTAGGCACTGAAGCTTTCTTT. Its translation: CASTPQGVGTEAFF.

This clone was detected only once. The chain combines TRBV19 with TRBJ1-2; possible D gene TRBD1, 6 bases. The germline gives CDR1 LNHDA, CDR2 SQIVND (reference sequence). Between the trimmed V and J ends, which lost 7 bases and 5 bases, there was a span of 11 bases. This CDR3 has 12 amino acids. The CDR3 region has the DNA TGTGCCAGTATCGGGCAGGGGTATGGCTACACCTTC. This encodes CASIGQGYGYTF.

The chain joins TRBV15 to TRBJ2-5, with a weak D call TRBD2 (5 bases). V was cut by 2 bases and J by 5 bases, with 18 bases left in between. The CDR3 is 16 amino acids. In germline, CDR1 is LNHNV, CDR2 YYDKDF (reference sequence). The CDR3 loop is CATSRFRTTPGETQYF. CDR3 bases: TGTGCCACCAGCAGATTCCGGACGACCCCGGGGGAGACCCAGTACTTC.

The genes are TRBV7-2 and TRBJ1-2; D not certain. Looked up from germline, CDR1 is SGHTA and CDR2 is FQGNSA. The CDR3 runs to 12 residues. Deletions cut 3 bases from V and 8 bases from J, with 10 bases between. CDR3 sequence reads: CASSLAGVGYTF. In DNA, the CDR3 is TGTGCCAGCAGCTTGGCCGGGGTGGGCTACACCTTC.

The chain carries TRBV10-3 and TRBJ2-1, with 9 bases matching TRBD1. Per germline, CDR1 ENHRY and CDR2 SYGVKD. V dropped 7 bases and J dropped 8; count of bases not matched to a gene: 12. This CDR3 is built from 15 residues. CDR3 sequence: CAINPTGGGIDEQFF. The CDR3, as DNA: TGTGCCATCAACCCTACAGGGGGCGGCATCGATGAGCAGTTCTTC.

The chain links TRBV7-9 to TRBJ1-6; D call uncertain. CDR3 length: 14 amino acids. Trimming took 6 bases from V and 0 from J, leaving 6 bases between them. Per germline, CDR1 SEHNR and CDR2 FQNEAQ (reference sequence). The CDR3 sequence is CASSRSSYNSPLHF. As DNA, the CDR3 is TGTGCCAGCAGTAGAAGCTCCTATAATTCACCCCTCCACTTT.